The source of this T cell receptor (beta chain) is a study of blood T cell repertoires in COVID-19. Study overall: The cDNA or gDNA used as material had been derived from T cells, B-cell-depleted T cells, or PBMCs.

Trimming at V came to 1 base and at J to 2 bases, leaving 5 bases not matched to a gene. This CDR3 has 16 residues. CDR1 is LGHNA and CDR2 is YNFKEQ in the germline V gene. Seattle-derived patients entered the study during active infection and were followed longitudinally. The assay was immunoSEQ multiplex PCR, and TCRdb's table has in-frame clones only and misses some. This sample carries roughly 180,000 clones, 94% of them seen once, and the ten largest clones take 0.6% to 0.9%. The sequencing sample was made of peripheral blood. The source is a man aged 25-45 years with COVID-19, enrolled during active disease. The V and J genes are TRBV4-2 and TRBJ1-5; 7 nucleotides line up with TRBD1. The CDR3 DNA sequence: TGTGCCAGCAGCCAAGGCGACAGGGATGGCAATCAGCCCCAGCATTTT. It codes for CASSQGDRDGNQPQHF.